What follows is one T cell receptor (beta chain) and its context. Antigen unknown. All patients relapsed after autologous stem cell transplantation, and brentuximab vedotin exposure varied. In germline, CDR1 is SEHNR, CDR2 FQNEAQ (reference sequence). This CDR3 contains 13 residues. V shed 7 bases, J shed 3 bases, and the junction held 5 bases outside the gene matches. The source of the sample is a study of PD-1 blockade in classical Hodgkin lymphoma. Overall study findings and caveats: Newly diagnosed patients were said to have less baseline TCR diversity than healthy donors did.

Sequencing used immunoSEQ multiplex PCR; TCRdb keeps in-frame clones, though not all of them. Among about 150,000 clones listed, 78% were seen once. This sequence originates from a human donor with classical Hodgkin lymphoma. The source was peripheral blood mononuclear cells (PBMCs), collected before the second cycle of nivolumab. The rearrangement joins TRBV7-9 to TRBJ1-1, with 7 bases lining up with TRBD1. CDR3 sequence reads: CASTNRGDTEAFF. CDR3 nucleotide sequence: TGTGCCAGCACCAACAGGGGAGACACTGAAGCTTTCTTT. Full variable domain (missing parts from reference TRBV7-9 and TRBJ1-1): DTGVSQNPRHKITKRGQNVTFRCDPISEHNRLYWYRQTLGQGPEFLTYFQNEAQLEKSRLLSDRFSAERPKGSFSTLEIQRTEQGDSAMYLCASTNRGDTEAFFGQGTRLTVV.